The clone carrying this TCR beta chain was recorded at least ten times. The data originate from a study of T-cell reconstitution after alpha-beta-depleted transplantation in children. Using unique molecular identifiers, the investigators prepared the TCRbeta library. TCRdb reprocessed the PCR reads via MiXCR and lists one record per CDR3 protein. The repertoire holds about 350,000 distinct CDR3 sequences, with 10% to 15% as singletons. Germline-derived CDR1 and CDR2 are MDHEN and SYDVKM. The CDR3 loop spans 17 amino acids. The V gene lost 6 bases and the J gene lost 2 bases, with 20 bases spanning the gap.

This chain uses TRBV28 with TRBJ2-1, with no clear D. The source of this sequence is a human donor who donated a stem cell graft to a child with Fanconi anemia. This specimen was PBMCs, taken from the stem cell graft. In DNA form, the CDR3 reads TGTGCCAGCAGCCCTGTCGGCGCCTCTGGGGCCTACAATGAGCAGTTCTTC. Protein product: CASSPVGASGAYNEQFF.